This T cell receptor beta chain was found in a study of blood T cell repertoires in COVID-19. This CDR3 is built from 12 residues. V gave up 7 bases and J gave up 9 bases; unmatched junction bases: 5. The method was immunoSEQ multiplex PCR; TCRdb's version includes in-frame clones alone and lacks a portion of them. The table has 50,000 to 65,000 clones, roughly 92% seen once. This TCR came from a man aged 45-65 years with active COVID-19. Sequencing was performed on peripheral blood. The chain employs TRBV12-3 or TRBV12-4 and TRBJ2-1, with 8 positions matching TRBD2. CDR3 DNA sequence: TGTGCCAGCAACCGGGGGGGCAGTGAGCAGTTCTTC. Translated, it gives CASNRGGSEQFF.